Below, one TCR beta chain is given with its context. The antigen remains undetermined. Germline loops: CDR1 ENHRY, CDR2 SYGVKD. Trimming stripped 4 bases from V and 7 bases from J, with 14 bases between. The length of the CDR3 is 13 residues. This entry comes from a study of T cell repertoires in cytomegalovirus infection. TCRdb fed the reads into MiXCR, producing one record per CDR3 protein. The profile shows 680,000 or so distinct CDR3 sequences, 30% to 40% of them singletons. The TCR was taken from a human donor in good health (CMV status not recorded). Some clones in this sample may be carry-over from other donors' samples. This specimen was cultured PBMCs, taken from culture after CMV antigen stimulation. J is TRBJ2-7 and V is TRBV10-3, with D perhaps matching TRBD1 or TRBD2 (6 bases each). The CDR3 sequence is CAISGGGSGEQYF. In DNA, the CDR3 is TGTGCCATCAGTGGAGGGGGGTCTGGAGAGCAGTACTTC.